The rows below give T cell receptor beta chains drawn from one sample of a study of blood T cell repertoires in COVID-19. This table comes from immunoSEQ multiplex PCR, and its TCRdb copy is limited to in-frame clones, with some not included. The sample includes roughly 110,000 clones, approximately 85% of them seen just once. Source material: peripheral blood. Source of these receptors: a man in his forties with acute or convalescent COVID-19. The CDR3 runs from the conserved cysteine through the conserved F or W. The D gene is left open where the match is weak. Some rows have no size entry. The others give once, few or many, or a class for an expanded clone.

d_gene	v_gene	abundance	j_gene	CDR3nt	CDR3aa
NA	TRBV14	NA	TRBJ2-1	TGTGCCAGCAGCCTCTTATTGGGCTCCACTTACTACAATGAGCAGTTCTTC	CASSLLLGSTYYNEQFF
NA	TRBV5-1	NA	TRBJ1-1	TGCGCCAGCAGGGTATCGGGAGACCGTCCCACTGAAGCTTTCTTT	CASRVSGDRPTEAFF
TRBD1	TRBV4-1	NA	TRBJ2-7	TGCGCCAGCAGCCGAGGGACAGGGGAGTACTACGAGCAGTACTTC	CASSRGTGEYYEQYF
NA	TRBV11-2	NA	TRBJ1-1	TGTGCCAGCAGCTTAGACCCGGGGAGGGGGTCCCCTGAAGCTTTCTTT	CASSLDPGRGSPEAFF
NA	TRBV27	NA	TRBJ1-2	TGTGCCAGCAGCCTGGCTCGTAACTATGGCTACACCTTC	CASSLARNYGYTF
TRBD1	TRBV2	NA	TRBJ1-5	TGTGCCAGCAGTGAGTCGGGGACAGATCAGCCCCAGCATTTT	CASSESGTDQPQHF
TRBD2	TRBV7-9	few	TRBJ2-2	TGTGCCAGCAGCCCCCCGGGACTAGCGGGAGCCGGGGAGCTGTTTTTT	CASSPPGLAGAGELFF
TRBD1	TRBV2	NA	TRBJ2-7	TGTGCCAGTGTCCGGGACAGGGGGCCCTACGAGCAGTACTTC	CASVRDRGPYEQYF
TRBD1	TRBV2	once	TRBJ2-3	TGTGCCAGCAGTGAAGCGGCCGGGACAGGGGTCTTCACAGATACGCAGTATTTT	CASSEAAGTGVFTDTQYF
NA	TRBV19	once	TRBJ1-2	TGTGCCAGTAGTGTTCGACAGGCTAACTATGGCTACACCTTC	CASSVRQANYGYTF
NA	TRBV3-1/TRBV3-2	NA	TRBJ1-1	TGTGCCAGCAGCCAATATACTGAAGCTTTCTTT	CASSQYTEAFF
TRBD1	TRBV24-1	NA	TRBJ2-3	TGTGCCACCAGTGACGCGTGGGGGACAGGGGAAACAGATACGCAGTATTTT	CATSDAWGTGETDTQYF
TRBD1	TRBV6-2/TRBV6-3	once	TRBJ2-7	TGTGCCAGCAGTTACTTGGGGCAGGGGGCGTATGAGCAGTACTTC	CASSYLGQGAYEQYF
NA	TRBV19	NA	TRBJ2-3	TGTGCCAGTAGTATAGGTCAAGGGGGAACAGATACGCAGTATTTT	CASSIGQGGTDTQYF
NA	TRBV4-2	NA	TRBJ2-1	TGTGCCAGCAGCGCTGCAGGGGCGAAATCCTACAATGAGCAGTTCTTC	CASSAAGAKSYNEQFF
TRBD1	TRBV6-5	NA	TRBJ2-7	TGTGCCAGCAGAGCTGCGGACAGGGCGTACGAGCAGTACTTC	CASRAADRAYEQYF
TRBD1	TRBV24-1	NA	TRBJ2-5	TGTGCCACCAGTGATCCGAAACCGGGACAGGCTCAAGAGACCCAGTACTTC	CATSDPKPGQAQETQYF
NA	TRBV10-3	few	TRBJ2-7	TGTGCCAACGCACGATCCTGGGGGGATCACGAGCAGTACTTC	CANARSWGDHEQYF
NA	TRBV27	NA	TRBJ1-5	TGTGCCAGCAGTGCAGGCGCAGCCCGCCAGCCCCAGCATTTT	CASSAGAARQPQHF
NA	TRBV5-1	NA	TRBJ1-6	TGCGCCAGCAGACACGACAGGATCAGGGATTCACCCCTCCACTTT	CASRHDRIRDSPLHF
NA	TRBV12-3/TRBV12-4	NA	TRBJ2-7	TGTGCCAGCAGTTATACAGGGTACGAGCAGTACTTC	CASSYTGYEQYF
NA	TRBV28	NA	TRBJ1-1	TGTGCCAGCATGTTTACAGGGCTGGACACTGAAGCTTTCTTT	CASMFTGLDTEAFF
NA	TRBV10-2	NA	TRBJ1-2	TGCGCCAGCACTCGACGGGACACCGACGGCGGCTACACCTTC	CASTRRDTDGGYTF
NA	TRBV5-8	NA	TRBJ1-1	TGTGCCAGCAGCTTGGAACAGGGCTTTTGGGCTAACACTGAAGCTTTCTTT	CASSLEQGFWANTEAFF
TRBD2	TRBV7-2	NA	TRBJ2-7	TGTGCCAGCAGCCAACTAGCGGGGGGCTACGAGCAGTACTTC	CASSQLAGGYEQYF
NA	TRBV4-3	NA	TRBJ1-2	TGCGCCAGCAGCCCAACCACTAAAAAGGCGGGGGCTTCTTACTATGGCTACACCTTC	CASSPTTKKAGASYYGYTF